This T cell receptor (beta chain) was found in a study of CD8 T cells in Susac syndrome. With random hexamers, reverse transcription was performed on roughly 0.5 to 1 ug of RNA. TCRdb called the immunoSEQ multiplex PCR reads again in MiXCR, with one record for every CDR3 protein. The sample records about 120,000 distinct CDR3 sequences, 90% to 95% being singletons. This CDR3 region has 15 residues. Germline CDR1 and CDR2: MNHEY and SVGAGI. Between the trimmed V and J ends, which lost 6 bases and 2 bases, there was a span of 15 bases. The chain employs TRBV6-5 and TRBJ2-3; tentatively, D is TRBD2 (5 bases). The TCR sequence derives from a human donor with Susac syndrome. Input material: CD8+ T cells from PBMCs. The CDR3 region is CASSSGVAYTDTQYF. The DNA for the CDR3 is TGTGCCAGCAGCTCCGGGGTGGCCTACACAGATACGCAGTATTTT.